This T cell receptor (beta chain) was profiled in a study of blood T cells in healthy people across ages. Deletions cut 0 bases from V and 3 bases from J, with 7 bases between. This CDR3 region has 14 residues. The V gene's germline CDR1 is MGHRA and CDR2 YSYEKL. This clonotype has at least ten counts. Its matching antigen is unknown. Primed by a sample-barcoded 5' primer and a J-beta primer mix, a second PCR proceeded for roughly 6 to 12 cycles. TCRdb itself ran the 5' RACE reads through MiXCR, one entry per CDR3 protein. The table shows roughly 1.6 million distinct CDR3 sequences, with roughly 30% occurring only once. Broader study findings: Possibly confounding the expanded clonotype changes was the fact that donor CMV status was unknown. There were more naive CD4+ cells and higher diversity in long-lived donors than in aged donors.

No fewer than 6 million PBMCs went into each sample. At least 5.5 micrograms of total RNA were extracted per sample. The specimen sequenced was blood. The origin of this receptor is a woman in her thirties in good health. The chain couples TRBV4-1 to TRBJ2-3; D is unresolved. CDR3 DNA: TGCGCCAGCAGCCAAGATTTGGTAACAGATACGCAGTATTTT. Amino acid sequence: CASSQDLVTDTQYF.